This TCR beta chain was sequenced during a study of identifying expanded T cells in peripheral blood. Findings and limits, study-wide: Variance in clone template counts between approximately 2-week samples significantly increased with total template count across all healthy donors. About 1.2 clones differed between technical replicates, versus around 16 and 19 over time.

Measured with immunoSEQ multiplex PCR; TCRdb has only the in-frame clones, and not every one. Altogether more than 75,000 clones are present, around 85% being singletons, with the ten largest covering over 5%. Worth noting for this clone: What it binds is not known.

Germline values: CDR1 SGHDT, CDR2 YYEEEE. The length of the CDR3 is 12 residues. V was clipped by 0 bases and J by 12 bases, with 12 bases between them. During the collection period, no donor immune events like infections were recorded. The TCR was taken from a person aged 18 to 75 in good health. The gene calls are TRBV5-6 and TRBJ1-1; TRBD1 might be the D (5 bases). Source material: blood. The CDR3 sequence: CASSLGAGETFF. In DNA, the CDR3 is TGTGCCAGCAGCTTGGGAGCGGGGGAAACTTTCTTT.